Each of the 27 T cell receptor beta chains below was sequenced from the same sample in a study of blood T cell repertoires in COVID-19 (dated by TCRdb to 2018 to 2020). The library was generated by the immunoSEQ multiplex PCR assay. In its TCRdb copy, this immuneACCESS table keeps in-frame sequences only and misses some clones. Where compared with another copy, unresolved V genes explain less than half of these, and the others have no known cause. The sample includes 200,000 or so clones, with around nine tenths observed a single time. Around 0.84% of the sample lies in the top ten. The sequencing sample was made of peripheral blood. Receptors were obtained from a man aged 60-69 years with COVID-19, enrolled during active disease.

V gene TRBV10-3 combines with J gene TRBJ1-6, with D perhaps matching TRBD1 (6 bases). The CDR3 runs to 15 residues. Looked up from germline, CDR1 is ENHRY and CDR2 is SYGVKD. V lost 4 bases and J lost 2, with 9 bases in between. CDR3 residues: CAISVDRPYNSPLHF. In DNA, the CDR3 is TGTGCCATCAGTGTTGACAGGCCCTATAATTCACCCCTCCACTTT.

The gene calls are TRBV4-2 and TRBJ1-4; TRBD1 aligns across 8 bases. Germline V gives CDR1 LGHNA, CDR2 YNFKEQ. This CDR3 is built from 16 residues. J gave up 5 bases and V 0 bases, and 5 bases lay outside the gene matches. This CDR3 reads CASSQDSGQGNEKLFF. The CDR3 DNA reads as TGTGCCAGCAGCCAAGATTCCGGACAGGGCAATGAAAAACTGTTTTTT.

This chain links TRBV18 with TRBJ1-5, with D maybe TRBD1 (5 bases). CDR3 length: 15 residues. Trimming cost V 4 bases and J 7 bases, with 17 bases left between them. Germline loops: CDR1 KGHSH, CDR2 LQKENI. Here the CDR3 reads CASSQNQGSQQPQHF. CDR3 DNA sequence: TGTGCCAGCTCACAAAACCAGGGTTCCCAACAGCCCCAGCATTTT.

This chain uses TRBV18 with TRBJ1-6; D uncertain. The CDR3 is 14 residues long. The V gene lost 6 bases and the J gene lost 7 bases, with 13 bases spanning the gap. Germline V lookup: CDR1 KGHSH, CDR2 LQKENI. The CDR3 DNA reads TGTGCCAGCTCGAACACCGAATCGAATTCACCCCTCCACTTT. Amino acid sequence: CASSNTESNSPLHF. Variable domain in full (rest from reference TRBV18 and TRBJ1-6): NAGVMQNPRHLVRRRGQEARLRCSPMKGHSHVYWYRQLPEEGLKFMVYLQKENIIDESGMPKERFSAEFPKEGPSILRIQQVVRGDSAAYFCASSNTESNSPLHFGNGTRLTVT.

This rearrangement joins TRBV5-4 to TRBJ2-2; D perhaps matches TRBD2 (7 bases). Trimming stripped 4 bases from V and 0 bases from J, with 13 bases between. Germline CDR1 and CDR2: SGHNT and YYREEE (reference sequence). The CDR3 loop spans 16 amino acids. The CDR3 loop reads CASSAPGGPNTGELFF. CDR3 DNA: TGTGCCAGCAGCGCCCCGGGGGGCCCGAACACCGGGGAGCTGTTTTTT.

The rearrangement joins TRBV15 to TRBJ1-4; D remains unclear. Germline assignment: CDR1 LNHNV and CDR2 YYDKDF (reference sequence). V lost 8 bases and J lost 7, with 14 bases in between. This CDR3 is 13 amino acids long. CDR3 bases: TGTGCCACCCGGGTATATGAGTCTGAAAAACTGTTTTTT. This codes for CATRVYESEKLFF.

The chain uses TRBV4-3 and TRBJ1-2; D is undetermined. V was cut by 0 bases and J by 5 bases, with 13 bases left in between. The CDR3 length is 15 residues. Germline assignment: CDR1 LGHNA and CDR2 YSLEER. CDR3 sequence reads: CASSQDGGGKYGYTF. As DNA, the CDR3 is TGCGCCAGCAGCCAAGATGGCGGCGGGAAATATGGCTACACCTTC.

J is TRBJ1-5 and V is TRBV27; 7 nucleotides match TRBD1. This CDR3 has 17 residues. Germline V CDR1 and CDR2: MNHEY, SMNVEV (reference sequence). J lost 0 bases, V lost 3 bases, and 8 bases had no gene match. This CDR3 reads CASSFGSTGYSNQPQHF. For the CDR3, the DNA is TGTGCCAGCAGTTTCGGATCGACAGGGTATAGCAATCAGCCCCAGCATTTT.

The CDR3 DNA follows: TGTGCCAGTAGTAACCCTGGAGGGGAGTCCTACAATGAGCAGTTCTTC. It specifies CASSNPGGESYNEQFF. V gene TRBV19 combines with J gene TRBJ2-1, with D maybe TRBD2 (6 bases). Trimming took 4 bases from V and 1 from J, leaving 14 bases between them. The CDR3 loop spans 16 amino acids. Germline values: CDR1 LNHDA, CDR2 SQIVND (reference sequence).

The table lists this clone with a count of one. This chain connects TRBV11-2 to TRBJ2-2; 9 bases are shared with TRBD1. The CDR3 is 15 residues long. Germline lookup yields CDR1 SGHAT and CDR2 FQNNGV. V shed 5 bases, J shed 6 bases, and the junction held 7 bases outside the gene matches. The CDR3 here is CASSNDRGVAGELFF. CDR3 DNA: TGTGCCAGCAGCAATGACAGGGGGGTCGCCGGGGAGCTGTTTTTT.

The chain couples TRBV9 to TRBJ1-2; D unresolved. Germline CDR1 and CDR2: SGDLS and YYNGEE. V lost 3 bases to trimming and J lost 4 bases, with 16 bases between them. The CDR3 is 15 residues long. This CDR3 is CASSGRPREGYGYTF. DNA of the CDR3: TGTGCCAGCAGCGGTCGCCCCCGGGAGGGCTATGGCTACACCTTC.

The chain employs TRBV5-1 and TRBJ2-1, with a tentative D call TRBD1 (6 bases). The CDR3 length is 14 residues. CDR1 and CDR2 from the germline V gene are SGHRS and YFSETQ. Trimming removed 4 bases from V and 2 bases from J, with 10 bases in between. The CDR3 is CASSPRTAYNEQFF. DNA for the CDR3: TGCGCCAGCAGCCCCCGGACAGCCTACAATGAGCAGTTCTTC.

V gene TRBV28 combines with J gene TRBJ1-1; possible D gene TRBD1, 6 bases. V was pared by 6 bases and J by 6 bases, with 11 bases between. Germline V CDR1 and CDR2: MDHEN, SYDVKM. The CDR3 covers 12 residues. The CDR3 here is CASRSGAAEAFF. The CDR3 DNA reads TGTGCCAGCAGGTCAGGGGCCGCTGAAGCTTTCTTT.

This clone showed up just once. This chain connects TRBV6-2 or TRBV6-3 to TRBJ2-3; D is perhaps TRBD2 (7 bases). This CDR3 is 19 amino acids long. Germline V gives CDR1 MNHEY, CDR2 SVGEGT. The ends were cut back, 2 bases at V and 2 bases at J, with 23 bases in the middle. The CDR3 DNA reads as TGTGCCAGCAGTTACACAACGTTGGCGTTCGGGGGGCTCACAGATACGCAGTATTTT. This gives the protein CASSYTTLAFGGLTDTQYF.

The V and J genes are TRBV7-3 and TRBJ2-7, with D possibly matching TRBD2 (5 bases). Trimming pared 4 bases from V and 6 bases from J, leaving 16 bases between. CDR3 size: 14 residues. CDR1 and CDR2 (germline): SGHTA, FQGTGA. CDR3 residues: CASSSLGSAGEQYF. CDR3 DNA: TGTGCCAGCAGCTCCCTAGGTTCGGCGGGCGAGCAGTACTTC.

CDR3 nucleotide sequence: TGCAGCGTGAAGGACAGGGGGCTAAGCACAGATACGCAGTATTTT. The encoded protein is CSVKDRGLSTDTQYF. The V and J genes are TRBV29-1 and TRBJ2-3; 11 nucleotides agree with TRBD1. The CDR3 consists of 15 residues. The germline V gene encodes CDR1 SQVTM and CDR2 ANQGSEA. J lost 0 bases, V lost 6 bases, and 5 bases had no gene match.

The rearrangement links TRBV5-4 to TRBJ2-3; tentatively, D is TRBD1 (5 bases). With 3 bases removed from V and 2 bases from J, the gap between germline ends came to 13 bases. This CDR3 has 15 amino acids. The germline V gene encodes CDR1 SGHNT and CDR2 YYREEE (reference sequence). CDR3 in DNA: TGTGCCAGCAGCTCAGTAACAGGAAACACAGATACGCAGTATTTT. As protein: CASSSVTGNTDTQYF.

The chain employs TRBV2 and TRBJ1-4; 7 bases are a match to TRBD1. Per germline, CDR1 SNHLY and CDR2 FYNNEI. V was pared by 6 bases and J by 7 bases, with 8 bases of the junction left unmatched. The CDR3 covers 14 residues. The chain's CDR3 is CASSVTGVGEKLFF. For the CDR3, the DNA is TGTGCCAGCAGCGTCACAGGGGTGGGTGAAAAACTGTTTTTT.

The chain combines TRBV3-1 (or the pseudogene TRBV3-2) with TRBJ2-7; no reliable D call. The germline V gene has CDR1 LGHDT and CDR2 YNNKEL (reference sequence). The CDR3 has 13 residues. The V end was cut by 3 bases, the J end by 6 bases, with 12 bases between. The CDR3 loop reads CASSHYQAPEQYF. DNA of the CDR3: TGTGCCAGCAGCCATTACCAGGCCCCCGAGCAGTACTTC.

CDR3 residues: CASSFRPGGRADTQYF. For the CDR3, the DNA is TGTGCCAGCAGCTTCAGACCGGGAGGGCGAGCAGATACGCAGTATTTT. The chain joins TRBV11-2 to TRBJ2-3, with 8 bases that match TRBD2. CDR3 length: 16 amino acids. Germline assignment: CDR1 SGHAT and CDR2 FQNNGV. Germline trimming cut 3 bases from V and 4 bases from J; bases unmatched to any gene: 9. Full variable domain (remainder filled in from reference TRBV11-2 and TRBJ2-3): EAGVAQSPRYKIIEKRQSVAFWCNPISGHATLYWYQQILGQGPKLLIQFQNNGVVDDSQLPKDRFSAERLKGVDSTLKIQPAKLEDSAVYLCASSFRPGGRADTQYFGPGTRLTVL.

The chain employs TRBV2 and TRBJ1-5; D call uncertain. The CDR3 sequence is 15 residues long. V shed 3 bases and J shed 1 base, with 10 bases lying between them. Germline CDR1 and CDR2: SNHLY and FYNNEI. Here the CDR3 reads CASSDILRSNQPQHF. DNA for the CDR3: TGTGCCAGCAGTGACATCCTCAGAAGCAATCAGCCCCAGCATTTT.

This clone was seen once. This rearrangement joins TRBV28 to TRBJ2-2; D unclear. The CDR3 is made up of 11 amino acids. The germline gives CDR1 MDHEN, CDR2 SYDVKM. The V end lost 7 bases, the J end lost 4 bases, and 4 bases lay between the germline ends. CDR3 region: CASTFTGELFF. The CDR3, as DNA: TGTGCCAGCACCTTCACCGGGGAGCTGTTTTTT. The whole variable domain, filled in from reference TRBV28 and TRBJ2-2, reads DVKVTQSSRYLVKRTGEKVFLECVQDMDHENMFWYRQDPGLGLRLIYFSYDVKMKEKGDIPEGYSVSREKKERFSLILESASTNQTSMYLCASTFTGELFFGEGSRLTVL.

The chain recombines TRBV5-1 with TRBJ2-1; 9 nucleotides agree with TRBD2. V was clipped by 4 bases and J by 4 bases; unmatched bases: 9. The germline gives CDR1 SGHRS, CDR2 YFSETQ. The CDR3 is 16 amino acids. CDR3 in DNA: TGCGCCAGCAGCATAACTCAGCGGGGGGTTTACAATGAGCAGTTCTTC. Its translation is CASSITQRGVYNEQFF.

The chain carries TRBV7-2 and TRBJ2-3; the match to TRBD2 covers 8 bases. Trimming cost V 7 bases and J 6 bases; bases outside gene matches: 12. The germline CDR1 and CDR2 sequences are SGHTA and FQGNSA. This CDR3 is 15 amino acids long. The CDR3 region has the DNA TGTGCCAGCAAACAACAGAGTAGCGGGGTGGATACGCAGTATTTT. This codes for CASKQQSSGVDTQYF.

In regard to this clone: Distinct nucleotide sequences in the sample also encode this CDR3. The chain recombines TRBV4-3 with TRBJ2-7; possibly TRBD2 for D (6 bases). CDR3 size: 15 residues. V gave up 1 base and J gave up 4 bases, with 14 bases separating them. Per the germline V gene, CDR1 is LGHNA and CDR2 is YSLEER. In DNA, the CDR3 is TGCGCCAGCAGCCAAGTTATTGGGGCGGGATACGAGCAGTACTTC. Translating it yields CASSQVIGAGYEQYF.

This chain links TRBV20-1 with TRBJ2-1; TRBD2 aligns across 10 bases. The germline V gene has CDR1 DFQATT and CDR2 SNEGSKA (reference sequence). J gave up 8 bases and V 3 bases, and 7 bases lay outside the gene matches. CDR3 size: 14 residues. CDR3 in amino acids: CSASSSGRSHEQFF. CDR3 nucleotides: TGCAGTGCTAGTAGTAGCGGGAGGTCCCATGAGCAGTTCTTC.

This chain connects TRBV5-4 to TRBJ1-2; 8 bases line up with TRBD1. This CDR3 spans 15 amino acids. CDR1 SGHNT and CDR2 YYREEE come from the germline V gene (reference sequence). V was pared by 0 bases and J by 4 bases, with 5 bases of the junction left unmatched. Here the CDR3 reads CASSLGQGMFYGYTF. CDR3 sequence (DNA): TGTGCCAGCAGCTTGGGACAGGGGATGTTCTATGGCTACACCTTC.